The 16 T cell receptor beta chains listed next were all sequenced from one sample in a study of beta chain features in type 1 diabetes. Study results and limitations: Patients with Type 1 diabetes showed moderately but significantly shorter TCRB CDR3s in all four CD4+ subsets.

Investigators reverse transcribed all isolated RNA, so they sequenced expressed TCRB transcripts. Using immunoSEQ multiplex PCR, the repertoire was profiled, and TCRdb retains in-frame clones only, with some absent. Among hundreds of thousands of clones listed, about 14% were seen once. These receptors lack a known antigen. Material: naive CD4+ T cells from blood. These receptors were collected from a man aged 18-30 years with type 1 diabetes.

This clone was counted between two and nine times. The chain carries TRBV20-1 and TRBJ2-2; D not certain. The CDR3 has 11 residues. Germline assignment: CDR1 DFQATT and CDR2 SNEGSKA (reference sequence). Trimming pared 2 bases from V and 7 bases from J, leaving 5 bases between. CDR3 in DNA: TGCAGTGCTAGATCATTCGGGGAGCTGTTTTTT. Amino acids: CSARSFGELFF.

The rearrangement uses TRBV18 and TRBJ1-1; no clear D gene. The germline V gene encodes CDR1 KGHSH and CDR2 LQKENI. The CDR3 length is 13 residues. V lost 3 bases and J lost 8, with 13 bases in between. The CDR3 sequence: CASSPSGNVEAFF. CDR3 sequence (DNA): TGTGCCAGCTCACCGTCGGGGAATGTCGAAGCTTTCTTT.

The J gene is TRBJ2-5, the V gene TRBV5-6, with 7 bases identical to TRBD2. Germline CDR1 SGHDT, CDR2 YYEEEE. CDR3 length equals 17 residues. The junction had 13 bases not matched to a gene; V was cut back by 3 bases and J by 2 bases. DNA for the CDR3: TGTGCCAGCAGCTCGACTCATACGGGGGGAAGTCAAGAGACCCAGTACTTC. Its translation: CASSSTHTGGSQETQYF.

This clone has only a few counts. The genes are TRBV30 and TRBJ2-1, with TRBD2 matching over 9 bases. CDR3 length equals 16 residues. V lost 2 bases to trimming and J lost 2 bases; unmatched junction nucleotides: 7. Per germline, CDR1 GTSNPN and CDR2 SVGIG (reference sequence). The DNA of the CDR3 is TGTGCCTGGAGTTCTATAGCGGGAGCTCCCTACAATGAGCAGTTCTTC. Translated, it gives CAWSSIAGAPYNEQFF.

The chain carries TRBV18 and TRBJ2-7, with TRBD1 matching 7 bases. V dropped 1 base and J dropped 0; count of bases not matched to a gene: 6. The CDR3 has 16 residues. Germline V gene data show CDR1 as KGHSH and CDR2 as LQKENI. CDR3 loop: CASSPRTGTSSYEQYF. The CDR3 region has the DNA TGTGCCAGCTCACCACGGACAGGAACCAGCTCCTACGAGCAGTACTTC.

The J gene is TRBJ2-3, the V gene TRBV25-1; D gene ambiguous. CDR1 and CDR2 (germline): MGHDK, SYGVNS. V lost 6 bases, J lost 6 bases, and 4 bases lay in between. This CDR3 has 10 amino acids. The CDR3 sequence is CASRGDTQYF. The CDR3 bases are TGTGCCAGCAGGGGGGATACGCAGTATTTT.

In this sample, this clone turned up a few times. Here the CDR3 reads CASSGDSGANVLTF. In DNA, the CDR3 is TGTGCCAGCAGCGGGGACTCTGGGGCCAACGTCCTGACTTTC. The chain combines TRBV27 with TRBJ2-6, with D perhaps matching TRBD2 (5 bases). The CDR3 runs 14 residues. The V end was cut by 6 bases, the J end by 0 bases, with 6 bases between. Germline values: CDR1 MNHEY, CDR2 SMNVEV (reference sequence).

The genes are TRBV7-9 and TRBJ1-4, with 8 bases fitting TRBD1. The CDR3 has 16 residues. Trimming took 4 bases from V and 4 from J; bases not matched to a gene: 8. Germline CDR1 reads SEHNR; CDR2 reads FQNEAQ (reference sequence). DNA of the CDR3: TGTGCCAGCAGCTGGGGACAGGCTCCTCATAATGAAAAACTGTTTTTT. Translated, it gives CASSWGQAPHNEKLFF.

This rearrangement joins TRBV5-1 to TRBJ2-1; D uncertain. Germline assignment: CDR1 SGHRS and CDR2 YFSETQ. Trimming pared 4 bases from V and 4 bases from J, leaving 12 bases between. CDR3 length: 14 amino acids. The CDR3 bases are TGCGCCAGCAGCCCCCTGAGAGCTTACAATGAGCAGTTCTTC. Encoded protein: CASSPLRAYNEQFF.

This clone was counted only a few times. This chain joins TRBV11-2 and TRBJ2-1; D might be TRBD1 or TRBD2, each matching 7 bases. The CDR3 has 13 amino acids. Germline CDR1 SGHAT, CDR2 FQNNGV. V was shortened by 5 bases and J by 7 bases, with 12 bases between the two germline ends. CDR3 residues: CASSPQGGNEQFF. In nucleotides, the CDR3 is TGTGCCAGCAGCCCCCAGGGGGGGAATGAGCAGTTCTTC. The variable domain in full, completed from reference TRBV11-2 and TRBJ2-1, reads EAGVAQSPRYKIIEKRQSVAFWCNPISGHATLYWYQQILGQGPKLLIQFQNNGVVDDSQLPKDRFSAERLKGVDSTLKIQPAKLEDSAVYLCASSPQGGNEQFFGPGTRLTVL.

This clone has a handful of counts. This could be a read error, since a much larger clone is one nucleotide away. V and J are TRBV7-6 and TRBJ2-3; perhaps TRBD2 as D (5 bases). V was clipped by 0 bases and J by 1 base, with 5 bases between them. The CDR3 length is 14 residues. The germline CDR1 and CDR2 sequences are SGHVS and FNYEAQ. The chain's CDR3 is CASSLARGTDTQYF. CDR3 nucleotide sequence: TGTGCCAGCAGCTTAGCGAGGGGCACAGATACGCAGTATTTT.

This clone has just a few counts. V and J are TRBV30 and TRBJ2-5; D gene ambiguous. The CDR3 has 14 residues. The V and J ends lost 2 bases and 6 bases respectively, with 16 bases between them. Looked up from germline, CDR1 is GTSNPN and CDR2 is SVGIG (reference sequence). Here the CDR3 reads CAWSFAATAKTQYF. Here the CDR3 DNA reads TGTGCCTGGAGTTTCGCAGCCACTGCAAAGACCCAGTACTTC.

In this sample, this clone turned up a few times. This sequence joins TRBV7-7 and TRBJ2-5; 7 bases fit TRBD2. Per the germline V gene, CDR1 is SSHAT and CDR2 is FNYEAQ (reference sequence). The CDR3 length is 11 residues. Here the CDR3 DNA reads TGTGCTAGCCAGCTCGCGGGGGCCCAGTACTTC. Its protein product is CASQLAGAQYF.

This clone was counted only a few times. The chain is built from TRBV10-3 and TRBJ2-7; no definite D call. V gave up 0 bases and J gave up 1 base, with 7 bases separating them. Germline CDR1 reads ENHRY; CDR2 reads SYGVKD. This CDR3 is 14 amino acids long. The CDR3 DNA reads as TGTGCCATCAGTGAGTCGACTCGATCCTACGAGCAGTACTTC. This sequence encodes CAISESTRSYEQYF.

This clone was counted only a few times. The V and J genes are TRBV27 and TRBJ2-1, with D perhaps matching TRBD1 (6 bases). V lost 5 bases to trimming and J lost 7 bases, with 21 bases between them. CDR3 size: 16 residues. Germline loops: CDR1 MNHEY, CDR2 SMNVEV (reference sequence). The CDR3 loop is CASSGPMRDIMNEQFF. The CDR3 DNA follows: TGTGCCAGCAGTGGACCGATGAGGGACATTATGAATGAGCAGTTCTTC.

V gene TRBV27 combines with J gene TRBJ2-7, with 13 bases matching TRBD2. J was trimmed by 4 bases and V by 0 bases; bases with no gene match: 9. This CDR3 contains 18 residues. Germline CDR1 is MNHEY and CDR2 is SMNVEV (reference sequence). CDR3 nucleotides: TGTGCCAGCAGTTTATCCGATCAACCGGGACTAGCGGGGTACGAGCAGTACTTC. This encodes CASSLSDQPGLAGYEQYF.